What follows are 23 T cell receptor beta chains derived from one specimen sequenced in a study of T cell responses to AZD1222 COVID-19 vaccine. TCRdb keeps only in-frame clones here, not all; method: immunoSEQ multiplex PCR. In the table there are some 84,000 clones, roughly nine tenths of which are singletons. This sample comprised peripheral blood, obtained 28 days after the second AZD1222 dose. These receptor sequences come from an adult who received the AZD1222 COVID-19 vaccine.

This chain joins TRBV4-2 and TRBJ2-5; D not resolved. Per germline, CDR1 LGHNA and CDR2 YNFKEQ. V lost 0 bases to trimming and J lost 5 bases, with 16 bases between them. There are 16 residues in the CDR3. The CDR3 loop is CASSQEGMRLSETQYF. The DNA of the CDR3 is TGTGCCAGCAGCCAAGAAGGAATGCGTCTATCTGAGACCCAGTACTTC.

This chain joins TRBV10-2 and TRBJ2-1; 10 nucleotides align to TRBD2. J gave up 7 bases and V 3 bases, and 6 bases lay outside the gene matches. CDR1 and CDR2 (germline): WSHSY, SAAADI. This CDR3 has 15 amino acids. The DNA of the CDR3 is TGCGCCAGCAGTGAAAGAGCGGGGGGGCTAAATGAGCAGTTCTTC. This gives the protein CASSERAGGLNEQFF.

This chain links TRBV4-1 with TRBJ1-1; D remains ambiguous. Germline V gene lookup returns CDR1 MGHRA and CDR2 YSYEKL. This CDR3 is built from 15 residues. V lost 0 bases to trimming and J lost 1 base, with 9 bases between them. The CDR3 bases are TGCGCCAGCAGCCAAGATCTTGGATCGAACACTGAAGCTTTCTTT. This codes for CASSQDLGSNTEAFF.

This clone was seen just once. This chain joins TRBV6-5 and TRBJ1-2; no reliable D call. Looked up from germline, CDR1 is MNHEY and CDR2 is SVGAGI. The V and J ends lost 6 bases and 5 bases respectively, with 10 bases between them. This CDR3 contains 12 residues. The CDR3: CASSVRGYGYTF. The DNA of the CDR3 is TGTGCCAGCAGCGTTCGAGGGTATGGCTACACCTTC.

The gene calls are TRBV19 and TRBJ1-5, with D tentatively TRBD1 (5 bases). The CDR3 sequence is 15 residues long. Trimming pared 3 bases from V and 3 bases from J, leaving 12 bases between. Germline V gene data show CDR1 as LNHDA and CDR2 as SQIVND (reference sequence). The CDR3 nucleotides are TGTGCCAGTAGTATTACTACAGGCCACAATCAGCCCCAGCATTTT. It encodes CASSITTGHNQPQHF. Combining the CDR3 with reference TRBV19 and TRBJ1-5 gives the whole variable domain DGGITQSPKYLFRKEGQNVTLSCEQNLNHDAMYWYRQDPGQGLRLIYYSQIVNDFQKGDIAEGYSVSREKKESFPLTVTSAQKNPTAFYLCASSITTGHNQPQHFGDGTRLSIL.

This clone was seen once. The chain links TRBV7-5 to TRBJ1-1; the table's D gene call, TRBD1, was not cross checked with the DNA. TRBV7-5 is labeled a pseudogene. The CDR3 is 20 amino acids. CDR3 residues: CARSLMPTGAGPGDNGEAFF. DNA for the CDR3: TGTGCCAGAAGCTTAATGCCGACAGGGGCCGGACCGGGAGACAACGGTGAAGCTTTCTTT.

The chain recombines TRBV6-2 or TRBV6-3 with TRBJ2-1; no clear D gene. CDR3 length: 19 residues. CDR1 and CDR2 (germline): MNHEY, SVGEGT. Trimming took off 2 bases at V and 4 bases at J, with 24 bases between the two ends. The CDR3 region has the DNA TGTGCCAGCAGTTACACCCCCCAAACCGAGAGCCCGCATTACAATGAGCAGTTCTTC. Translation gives CASSYTPQTESPHYNEQFF.

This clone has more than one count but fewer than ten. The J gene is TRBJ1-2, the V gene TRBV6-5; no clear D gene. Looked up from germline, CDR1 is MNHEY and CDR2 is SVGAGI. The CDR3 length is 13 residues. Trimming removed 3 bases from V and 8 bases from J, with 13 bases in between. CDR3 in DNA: TGTGCCAGCAGTTATGGAGGGTCGGAGGGCTACACCTTC. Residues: CASSYGGSEGYTF.

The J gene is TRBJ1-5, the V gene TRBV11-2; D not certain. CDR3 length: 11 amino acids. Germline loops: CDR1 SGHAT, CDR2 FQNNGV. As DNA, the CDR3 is TGTGGCCCACGAGCCCGGGAGCCCCAGCATTTT. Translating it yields CGPRAREPQHF.

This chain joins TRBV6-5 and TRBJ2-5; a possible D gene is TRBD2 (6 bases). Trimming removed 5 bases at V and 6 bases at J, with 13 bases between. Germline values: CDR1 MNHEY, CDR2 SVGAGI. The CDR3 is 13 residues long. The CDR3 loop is CASSRPGEKTQYF. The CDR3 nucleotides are TGTGCCAGCAGTCGACCGGGAGAGAAGACCCAGTACTTC.

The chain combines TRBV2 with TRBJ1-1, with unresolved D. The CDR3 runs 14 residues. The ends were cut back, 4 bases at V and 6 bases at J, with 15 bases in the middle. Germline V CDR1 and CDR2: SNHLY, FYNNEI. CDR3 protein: CASSVNPPGSEAFF. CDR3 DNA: TGTGCCAGCAGTGTTAACCCCCCGGGGTCTGAAGCTTTCTTT.

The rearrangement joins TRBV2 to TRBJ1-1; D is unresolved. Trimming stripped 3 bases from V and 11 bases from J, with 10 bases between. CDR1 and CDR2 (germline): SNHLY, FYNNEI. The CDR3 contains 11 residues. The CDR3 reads CASSDPGEAFF. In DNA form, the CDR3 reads TGTGCCAGCAGTGATCCTGGAGAGGCTTTCTTT.

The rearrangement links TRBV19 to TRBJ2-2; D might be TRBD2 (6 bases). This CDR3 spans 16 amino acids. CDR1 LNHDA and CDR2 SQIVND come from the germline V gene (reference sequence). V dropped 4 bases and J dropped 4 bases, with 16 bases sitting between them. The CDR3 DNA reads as TGTGCCAGTAGTAGCCCCTATCCGGGGGTCACCGGGGAGCTGTTTTTT. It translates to CASSSPYPGVTGELFF.

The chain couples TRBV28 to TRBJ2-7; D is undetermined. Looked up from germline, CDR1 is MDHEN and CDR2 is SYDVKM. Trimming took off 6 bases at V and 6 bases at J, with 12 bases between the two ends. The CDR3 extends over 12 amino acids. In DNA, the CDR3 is TGTGCCAGCAGCACCCCCTCGACCGAGCAGTACTTC. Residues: CASSTPSTEQYF.

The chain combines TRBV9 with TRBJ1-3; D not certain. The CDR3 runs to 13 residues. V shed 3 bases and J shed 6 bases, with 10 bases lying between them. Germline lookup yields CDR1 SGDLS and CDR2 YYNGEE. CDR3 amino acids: CASSGVYENTIYF. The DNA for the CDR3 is TGTGCCAGCAGCGGAGTGTATGAAAACACCATATATTTT.

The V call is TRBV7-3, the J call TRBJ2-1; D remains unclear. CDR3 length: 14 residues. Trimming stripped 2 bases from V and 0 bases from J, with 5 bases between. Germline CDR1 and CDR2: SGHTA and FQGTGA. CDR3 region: CASSLESSYNEQFF. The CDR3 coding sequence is TGTGCCAGCAGCTTAGAGAGCTCCTACAATGAGCAGTTCTTC.

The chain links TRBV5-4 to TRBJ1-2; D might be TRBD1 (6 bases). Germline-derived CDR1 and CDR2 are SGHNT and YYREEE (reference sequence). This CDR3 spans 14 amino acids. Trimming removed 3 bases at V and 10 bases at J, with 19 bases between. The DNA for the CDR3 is TGTGCCAGCAGCTCAGCTAAACAGGGTTGGGACTACACCTTC. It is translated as CASSSAKQGWDYTF.

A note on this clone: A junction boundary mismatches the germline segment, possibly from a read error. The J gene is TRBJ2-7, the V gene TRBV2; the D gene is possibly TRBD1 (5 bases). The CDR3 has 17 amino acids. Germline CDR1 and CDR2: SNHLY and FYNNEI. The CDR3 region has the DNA TGTGCCAGCAGCGAAGGGGTTTCAGAAAAATACTCCTACGAGCAGTACTTC. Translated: CASSEGVSEKYSYEQYF. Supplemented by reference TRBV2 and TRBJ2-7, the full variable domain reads EPEVTQTPSHQVTQMGQEVILRCVPISNHLYFYWYRQILGQKVEFLVSFYNNEISEKSEIFDDQFSVERPDGSNFTLKIRSTKLEDSAMYFCASSEGVSEKYSYEQYFGPGTRLTVT.

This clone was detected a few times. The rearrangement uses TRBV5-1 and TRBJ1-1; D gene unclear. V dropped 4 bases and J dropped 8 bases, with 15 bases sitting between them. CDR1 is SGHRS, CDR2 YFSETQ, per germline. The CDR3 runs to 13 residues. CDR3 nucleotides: TGCGCCAGCAGCCCGTTCCGGGAGGAAGAAGCTTTCTTT. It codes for CASSPFREEEAFF. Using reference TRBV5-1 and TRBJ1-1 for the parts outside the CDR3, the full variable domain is KAGVTQTPRYLIKTRGQQVTLSCSPISGHRSVSWYQQTPGQGLQFLFEYFSETQRNKGNFPGRFSGRQFSNSRSEMNVSTLELGDSALYLCASSPFREEEAFFGQGTRLTVV.

The chain's CDR3 is CASSLNGPGLGGETQYF. In DNA form, the CDR3 reads TGTGCCAGCAGCCTAAACGGACCGGGTTTGGGTGGGGAGACCCAGTACTTC. The chain links TRBV7-3 to TRBJ2-5; D is unclear. V was trimmed by 5 bases and J by 5 bases, leaving 24 bases between them. Germline assignment: CDR1 SGHTA and CDR2 FQGTGA. The CDR3 loop spans 17 amino acids.

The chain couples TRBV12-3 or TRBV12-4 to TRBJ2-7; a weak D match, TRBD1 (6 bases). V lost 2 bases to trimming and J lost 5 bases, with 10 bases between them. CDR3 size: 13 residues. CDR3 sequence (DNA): TGTGCCAGCAGTTTAATACAGGGACACGAGCAGTACTTC. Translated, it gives CASSLIQGHEQYF.

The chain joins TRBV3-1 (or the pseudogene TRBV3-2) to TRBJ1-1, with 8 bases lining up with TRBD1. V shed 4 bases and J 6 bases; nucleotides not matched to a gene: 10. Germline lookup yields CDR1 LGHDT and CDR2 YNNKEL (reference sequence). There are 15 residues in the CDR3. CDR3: CASSPPTGELAEAFF. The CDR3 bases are TGTGCCAGCAGCCCTCCGACAGGGGAGTTAGCTGAAGCTTTCTTT.

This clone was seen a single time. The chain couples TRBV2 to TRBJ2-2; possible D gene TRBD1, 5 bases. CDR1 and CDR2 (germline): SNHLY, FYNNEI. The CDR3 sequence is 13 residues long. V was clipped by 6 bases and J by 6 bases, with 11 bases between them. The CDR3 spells CASRTVFSGELFF. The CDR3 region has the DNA TGTGCCAGCAGGACAGTTTTCTCCGGGGAGCTGTTTTTT.